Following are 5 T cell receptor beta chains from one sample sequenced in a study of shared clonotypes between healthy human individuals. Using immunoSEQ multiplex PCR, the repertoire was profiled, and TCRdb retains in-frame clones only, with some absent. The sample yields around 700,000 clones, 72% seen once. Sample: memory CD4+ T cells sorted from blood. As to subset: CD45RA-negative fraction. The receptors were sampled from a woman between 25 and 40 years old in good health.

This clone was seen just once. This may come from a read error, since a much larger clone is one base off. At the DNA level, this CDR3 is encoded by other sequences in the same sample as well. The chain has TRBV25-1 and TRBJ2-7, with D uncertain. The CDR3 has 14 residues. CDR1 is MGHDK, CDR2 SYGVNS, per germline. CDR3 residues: CASSVTGPAYEQYF. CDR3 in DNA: TGTGCCAGCAGTGTGACCGGGCCCGCCTACGAGCAGTACTTT.

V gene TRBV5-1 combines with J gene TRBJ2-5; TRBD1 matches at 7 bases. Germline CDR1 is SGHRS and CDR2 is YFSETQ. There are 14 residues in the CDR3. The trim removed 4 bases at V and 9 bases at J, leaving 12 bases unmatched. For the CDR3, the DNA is TGCGCCAGCAGCCGTGGGACAGAATATGGGGCCCAGTACTTC. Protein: CASSRGTEYGAQYF.

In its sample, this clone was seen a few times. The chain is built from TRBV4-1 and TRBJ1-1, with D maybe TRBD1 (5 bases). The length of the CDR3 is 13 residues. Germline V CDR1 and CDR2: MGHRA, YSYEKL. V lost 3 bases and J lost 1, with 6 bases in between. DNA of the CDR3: TGCGCCAGCAGCCAGGGACCGAACACTGAAGCTTTCTTT. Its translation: CASSQGPNTEAFF.

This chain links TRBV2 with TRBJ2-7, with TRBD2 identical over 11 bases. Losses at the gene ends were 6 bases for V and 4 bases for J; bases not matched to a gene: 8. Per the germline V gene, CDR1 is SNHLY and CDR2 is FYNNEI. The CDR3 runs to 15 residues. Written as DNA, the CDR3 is TGTGCCAGCAGGAAACCCGGGACTAGCGGATACGAGCAGTACTTC. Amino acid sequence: CASRKPGTSGYEQYF.

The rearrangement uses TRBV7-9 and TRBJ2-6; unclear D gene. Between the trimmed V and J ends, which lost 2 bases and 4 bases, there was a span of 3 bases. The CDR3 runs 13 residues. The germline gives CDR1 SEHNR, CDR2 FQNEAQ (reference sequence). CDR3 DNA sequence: TGTGCCAGCAGCTTACGGGGGGCCAACGTCCTGACTTTC. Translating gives CASSLRGANVLTF.